Below, 14 T cell receptor beta chains from the same sample are listed, as sequenced in a study of T cells in Graves' hyperthyroidism and ophthalmopathy. Using RNA transcripts as the source, TCR beta CDR3 regions were amplified. TCR CDR3 regions were first amplified by RT-PCR with HTBI primers. TCRdb re-analysed the multiplex PCR reads in MiXCR, keeping a single row per CDR3 protein. Here the sample spans under 600,000 distinct CDR3 sequences, around 15% being singletons. Sequencing was carried out using blood. The source is a woman aged 35 to 49 with Graves' ophthalmopathy.

The V and J genes are TRBV29-1 and TRBJ1-3; unclear D gene. In germline, CDR1 is SQVTM, CDR2 ANQGSEA. Trimming left V 7 bases short and J 7 bases short, with 14 bases between. The CDR3 totals 12 residues. For the CDR3, the DNA is TGCAGCGCCGGAAAAGAGGGTAACACCATATATTTT. Translated: CSAGKEGNTIYF. Full variable domain (missing parts from reference TRBV29-1 and TRBJ1-3): SAVISQKPSRDICQRGTSLTIQCQVDSQVTMMFWYRQQPGQSLTLIATANQGSEATYESGFVIDKFPISRPNLTFSTLTVSNMSPEDSSIYLCSAGKEGNTIYFGEGSWLTVV.

This clonotype was seen at least ten times. The genes are TRBV30 and TRBJ2-7; 7 positions agree with TRBD1. Per germline, CDR1 GTSNPN and CDR2 SVGIG (reference sequence). The CDR3 runs 17 residues. The J segment lost 0 bases and the V segment lost 0 bases, leaving 11 bases of the junction unmatched. CDR3 in DNA: TGTGCCTGGAGTGTACCCGCCGGGACAGAGTACTCCTACGAGCAGTACTTC. Translation: CAWSVPAGTEYSYEQYF.

This chain joins TRBV20-1 and TRBJ2-2, with D possibly being TRBD2 (5 bases). Trimming shortened V by 0 bases and J by 5 bases, and 10 bases separated the two germline ends. CDR1 DFQATT and CDR2 SNEGSKA come from the germline V gene (reference sequence). This CDR3 region has 14 residues. CDR3 protein: CSARDLRGTGELFF. The CDR3 bases are TGCAGTGCTAGAGATCTGCGAGGGACCGGGGAGCTGTTTTTT.

This chain connects TRBV19 to TRBJ2-1, with TRBD2 identical over 11 bases. CDR1 is LNHDA and CDR2 is SQIVND in the germline V gene (reference sequence). V trimming: 8 bases; J trimming: 8 bases; junction bases outside the gene matches: 5. The CDR3 contains 13 residues. CDR3 bases: TGTGCCAGTGCTGGACTAGCGGGCGATGAGCAGTTCTTC. This codes for CASAGLAGDEQFF. The complete variable domain, with remaining parts taken from reference TRBV19 and TRBJ2-1, reads DGGITQSPKYLFRKEGQNVTLSCEQNLNHDAMYWYRQDPGQGLRLIYYSQIVNDFQKGDIAEGYSVSREKKESFPLTVTSAQKNPTAFYLCASAGLAGDEQFFGPGTRLTVL.

This clonotype was detected many times. This chain links TRBV18 with TRBJ2-1; 14 bases agree with TRBD2. Germline V gives CDR1 KGHSH, CDR2 LQKENI. This CDR3 is built from 14 residues. Germline trimming cut 3 bases from V and 8 bases from J; bases unmatched to any gene: 0. The CDR3 DNA is TGTGCCAGCTCACCGGGACTAGCGGGAGATGAGCAGTTCTTC. It translates to CASSPGLAGDEQFF.

V gene TRBV6-5 combines with J gene TRBJ2-1, with 12 bases matching TRBD2. Germline V gene data show CDR1 as MNHEY and CDR2 as SVGAGI. The junction had 8 bases not matched to a gene; V was cut back by 4 bases and J by 4 bases. This CDR3 comprises 17 residues. The CDR3 DNA sequence: TGTGCCAGCAGTTCCCTGACTAGCGGGAGTATTTACAATGAGCAGTTCTTC. It encodes CASSSLTSGSIYNEQFF.

V gene TRBV29-1 combines with J gene TRBJ1-1, with 9 bases that match TRBD1. Trimming cost V 6 bases and J 5 bases; bases outside gene matches: 7. Germline V gene data show CDR1 as SQVTM and CDR2 as ANQGSEA. The CDR3 contains 13 residues. The CDR3: CSVTGGIETEAFF. In DNA form, the CDR3 reads TGCAGCGTAACAGGGGGCATAGAGACTGAAGCTTTCTTT.

The chain couples TRBV6-2 or TRBV6-3 to TRBJ2-2; 8 bases are shared with TRBD1. CDR3 length: 16 residues. Per germline, CDR1 MNHEY and CDR2 SVGEGT. The V gene end was trimmed by 3 bases and the J gene end by 4 bases; junction bases not matched to a gene: 7. CDR3 amino acids: CASSYQGARLTGELFF. In DNA, the CDR3 is TGTGCCAGCAGTTATCAGGGGGCGCGACTCACCGGGGAGCTGTTTTTT.

Many counts were recorded for this clonotype. V usage is TRBV4-1 and J usage is TRBJ2-1; 7 nucleotides align to TRBD1. This CDR3 is 15 amino acids long. CDR1 and CDR2 (germline): MGHRA, YSYEKL. Trimming cost V 5 bases and J 3 bases; bases outside gene matches: 7. The CDR3 spells CASSSPTGNYNEQFF. The CDR3 region has the DNA TGCGCCAGCAGCTCTCCGACAGGGAACTACAATGAGCAGTTCTTC.

This clonotype turned up a few times. The chain is built from TRBV12-3 or TRBV12-4 and TRBJ1-2; D is possibly TRBD1 (6 bases). The CDR3 spans 16 residues. V dropped 3 bases and J dropped 6 bases, with 20 bases sitting between them. CDR3: CASSFWGGGTNDGYTF. In nucleotides, the CDR3 is TGTGCCAGCAGTTTTTGGGGGGGGGGCACCAATGATGGCTACACCTTC.

The J gene is TRBJ2-7, the V gene TRBV6-1, with D perhaps TRBD2 (6 bases). V was pared by 5 bases and J by 5 bases, with 22 bases between. The CDR3 has 16 residues. Germline lookup yields CDR1 MNHNS and CDR2 SASEGT. CDR3 sequence: CASSPKPLTRINEQYF. The CDR3, as DNA: TGTGCCAGCAGTCCGAAACCTCTGACTAGAATTAACGAGCAGTACTTC.

The chain uses TRBV9 and TRBJ1-1; D is undetermined. The V end lost 0 bases, the J end lost 5 bases, and 14 bases lay between the germline ends. Germline values: CDR1 SGDLS, CDR2 YYNGEE. The CDR3 consists of 15 residues. CDR3 coding DNA: TGTGCCAGCAGCGTAGATCCGGCGCCGGGGACTGAAGCTTTCTTT. It is translated as CASSVDPAPGTEAFF.

This clonotype showed up many times. The genes are TRBV2 and TRBJ2-2; 7 bases line up with TRBD1. Germline V gene lookup returns CDR1 SNHLY and CDR2 FYNNEI. Unmatched junction bases numbered 3, after V lost 1 base and J lost 7 bases. CDR3 length: 14 amino acids. CDR3 DNA sequence: TGTGCCAGCAGTGAAGTTAGGACAGGCGGGGAGCTGTTTTTT. Amino acids: CASSEVRTGGELFF.

V and J are TRBV10-2 and TRBJ1-6; D gene unclear. Per germline, CDR1 WSHSY and CDR2 SAAADI. The V gene lost 2 bases and the J gene lost 8 bases, with 10 bases spanning the gap. The CDR3 totals 14 residues. The DNA of the CDR3 is TGCGCCAGCAGTGAGACAGCTCACGATTCACCCCTCCACTTT. Encoded protein: CASSETAHDSPLHF.